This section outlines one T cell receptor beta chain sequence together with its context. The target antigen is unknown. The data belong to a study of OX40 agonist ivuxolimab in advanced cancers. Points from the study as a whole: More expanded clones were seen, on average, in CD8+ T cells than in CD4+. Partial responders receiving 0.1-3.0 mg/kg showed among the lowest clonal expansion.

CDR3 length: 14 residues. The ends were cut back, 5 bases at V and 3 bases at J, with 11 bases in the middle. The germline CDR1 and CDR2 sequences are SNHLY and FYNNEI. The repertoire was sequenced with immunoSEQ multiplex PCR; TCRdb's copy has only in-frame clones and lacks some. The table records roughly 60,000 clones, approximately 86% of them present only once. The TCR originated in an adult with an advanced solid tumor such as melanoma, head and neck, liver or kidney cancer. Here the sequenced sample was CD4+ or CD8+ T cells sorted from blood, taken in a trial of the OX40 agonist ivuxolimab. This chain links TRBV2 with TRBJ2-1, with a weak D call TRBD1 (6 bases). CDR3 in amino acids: CASSIGTNYNEQFF. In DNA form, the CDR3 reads TGTGCCAGCAGTATCGGGACAAACTACAATGAGCAGTTCTTC.